This T cell receptor beta chain derives from a study of breast tumors, draining lymph nodes, adjacent tissues. General study results and limits: Tumor TCR diversity was below lymph nodes but above nontumor tissue.

Germline values: CDR1 MNHEY, CDR2 SMNVEV (reference sequence). V shed 3 bases, J shed 8 bases, and the junction held 8 bases outside the gene matches. The CDR3 sequence is 14 residues long. MiXCR, run by TCRdb on the multiplex PCR reads, gives a single entry per CDR3 protein. The sample contains some 130,000 distinct CDR3 sequences, about 20% of which appear only once. The lymph nodes were axillary draining lymph nodes from breast cancer patients. This clonotype has a handful of counts. Its antigen is unknown. This chain uses TRBV27 with TRBJ2-3; TRBD2 agrees at 7 bases. The clonotype originates from a female donor with breast cancer. Some clones in this sample may be carry-over from other donors' samples. Material for sequencing was axillary lymph node tissue. The CDR3 coding sequence is TGTGCCAGCAGTTTGGGGCGGGAGAAATCTACGCAGTATTTT. It specifies CASSLGREKSTQYF.